This T cell receptor (beta chain) is from a study of cytomegalovirus exposure and HLA in healthy donors. Study summary: Researchers previously reported finding more than 100 million unique TCR beta sequences from 170 million or so T cells.

It was with 60 Vbeta and 13 Jbeta primers that the PCR ran. Authors' data handling: In a later analysis, 10 million to 11 million of approximately 80 million unique beta chains occurred in at least two donors. The data were produced by immunoSEQ multiplex PCR, yet TCRdb's version contains in-frame clones alone and is incomplete. The DNA was the basis for D and trimming; V, J and clone size are from that table. Of 60,000 or so clones in the sample, over 75% were seen once. Germline CDR1 reads MDHEN; CDR2 reads SYDVKM. CDR3 length: 13 residues. V gave up 1 base and J gave up 6 bases, with 6 bases separating them.

The receptor was isolated from a female donor in good health and CMV-seronegative. The V and J genes are TRBV28 and TRBJ2-2; D gene unclear. Material: PBMCs. The CDR3 DNA follows: TGTGCCAGCAGTTTATCAGGTCCCGGGGAGCTGTTTTTT. This sequence encodes CASSLSGPGELFF.